This T cell receptor (delta chain) was documented in a study of Vδ1+ human thymocytes (dated by TCRdb to 2016 to 2019). Concerning the study at large: The study characterised mRNA-level TRG and TRD CDR3 repertoires of highly purified Vdelta1+ thymocytes from young children as a data resource. Earlier work had validated the multiplex-based CDR3 amplicon strategy against 5'RACE-based methods for generating CDR3 amplicons.

Inclusive of the bounding cysteine and phenylalanine, the CDR3 is 23 residues long. The CDR3 DNA has 69 bases and is translated from base 1. For this chain, trimming is 3 bases at the V end and 3 bases at the J end, and the number of junction bases without a gene match is 27. From a lookup of the germline V gene, CDR1 and CDR2 are TSWWSYY and QGS. RNA extraction was carried out with the RNeasy mini kit, and reverse transcription was then done using Superscript III. To generate the CDR3 amplicons, a multiplex PCR was run using pooled V-gene forward primers together with a constant-region reverse primer that carried Illumina adaptor overhangs. After gel purification, the amplicons were indexed with Nextera index primers over eight extra PCR cycles and then purified using AMPure XP beads. Sequencing of the libraries was done on an Illumina MiSeq using paired-end 250 bp reads, dual indexing and a 20% PhiX spike-in. On the authors' methods: FastQC was used to quality check the reads, while ea-utils fastq-join merged the TRG read pairs. Annotation of sequences was performed with IMGT/HighV-QUEST, only productive sequences with unambiguous V-gene assignment were retained, and clonotypes were defined by identical CDR3 sequence. Downstream analysis used VDJtools 1.1.1, tcR 2.2.3, Treemap and vegan Shannon diversity in R 3.4.4. For TCRdb, the public reads were processed anew by CATT, and duplicate DNA sequences were folded into one row. These V and J calls are TCRdb output, not the study's own analysis. This sample gives fewer than 90,000 delta-chain clones in total; around 34% of them show up just once. The leading ten clones occupy about 0.24% of the sample.

Thymic samples were depleted of alphabeta T cells, then CD3+ TCRVdelta1+ TCRVdelta2- thymocytes were FACS-sorted. Sorted Vdelta1+ thymocyte purity ranged from roughly 97% to 99.6%. Thymic specimens came from about 8 paediatric patients undergoing corrective cardiac surgery, aged from 5 days to 15 months. The thymic tissue was dispersed, and mononuclear cells were isolated using a Histopaque-1077 density gradient. For staining, the antibodies used were anti-TCRVdelta1 clone TS8.2, anti-TCRVdelta2 clone B6, anti-CD3 clone HIT3a and anti-TCRalphabeta clone IP26. The investigation overall reported the following: In contrast to oligoclonal peripheral blood repertoires, thymic TRG and TRD repertoires appeared to be highly polyclonal with Gaussian CDR3 length distributions. Although sort purity was high, approximately 18% of thymic TRD sequences were Vdelta2 (with a few Vdelta3), in contrast to the peripheral blood Vdelta1+ controls. No clustering by age or sex was observed, so analyses did not stratify donors by these variables. Because unexpected Vdelta2 sequences could lead to misinterpretation of bulk repertoire data, the authors recommended using highly purified populations and single-cell validation. Numerous TRG clonotypes were shared among donors (up to about 6.9x10^3), while TRD repertoires were essentially private (a maximum of roughly 100 shared).

With regard to this clone: Its antigen remains unidentified. The input lacks base qualities; no much larger clone sits a single base away. Other nucleotide sequences from this sample produce the same CDR3.

The specimen was Vdelta1+ gamma-delta thymocytes from the thymus. What this sample's cell subset or site label stands for: FACS-sorted CD3+ TCRalphabeta- TCRVdelta1+ TCRVdelta2- thymocytes. The clonotype comes from a boy younger than two who had congenital heart surgery. The V and J segments used are TRDV1 and TRDJ1, with 11 middle bases fitting TRDD3. The DNA sequence is TGTGCTCTTGGGGAGCTACTTCCTACGTGGCTGTCTGGGGGATACCCCTTGGCCGATAAACTCATCTTT. It is translated as CALGELLPTWLSGGYPLADKLIF.